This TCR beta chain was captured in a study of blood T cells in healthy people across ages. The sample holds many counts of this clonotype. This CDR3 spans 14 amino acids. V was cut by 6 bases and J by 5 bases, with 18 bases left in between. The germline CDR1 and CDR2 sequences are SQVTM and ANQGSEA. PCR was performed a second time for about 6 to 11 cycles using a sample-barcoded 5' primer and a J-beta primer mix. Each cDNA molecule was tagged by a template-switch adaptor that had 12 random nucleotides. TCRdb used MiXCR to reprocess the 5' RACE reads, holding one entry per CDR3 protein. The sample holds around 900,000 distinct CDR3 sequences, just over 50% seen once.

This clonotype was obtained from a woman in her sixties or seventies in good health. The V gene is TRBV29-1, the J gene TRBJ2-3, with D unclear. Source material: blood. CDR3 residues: CSVRKNNPGDTQYF. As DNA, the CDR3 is TGCAGCGTCCGAAAGAACAATCCTGGAGATACGCAGTATTTT.